The sequence of this T cell receptor (beta chain) was determined in a study of CD8 T cells in ankylosing spondylitis. The CDR3 has 16 amino acids. V lost 0 bases to trimming and J lost 8 bases, with 16 bases between them. The germline CDR1 and CDR2 sequences are LGHNA and YSLEER. Notes on this clonotype: Its antigen is not identified.

TCRdb fed the 5' RACE reads into MiXCR, producing one record per CDR3 protein. The table includes approximately 260,000 distinct CDR3 sequences, about 18% detected once. Study observations and caveats: Ankylosing spondylitis blood appeared to carry a characteristic TCR beta motif of several highly homologous variants. The authors reported significant enrichment of disease-linked clones in matched ankylosing spondylitis synovial fluid.

The receptor's source is a male donor with ankylosing spondylitis or in good health (not recorded which). Source material: blood, either unsorted or a sorted T cell fraction (not recorded which). The chain uses TRBV4-3 and TRBJ1-4; possible D gene TRBD1, 5 bases. The CDR3 DNA reads TGCGCCAGCAGCCAAGATCCCGACGGAGGGGTGGAAAAACTGTTTTTT. It encodes CASSQDPDGGVEKLFF.